Presented here are 6 T cell receptor beta chains from one specimen sequenced in a study of cytomegalovirus exposure and HLA in healthy donors. Using immunoSEQ multiplex PCR, the repertoire was profiled, and TCRdb retains in-frame clones only, with some absent. The sample has some 210,000 clones; roughly 91% are singletons. Material: PBMCs. Receptors were obtained from a woman younger than 30 in good health and CMV-seropositive.

The genes are TRBV13 and TRBJ1-2; 7 bases match TRBD1. Trimming at V came to 6 bases and at J to 6 bases, leaving 13 bases not matched to a gene. Germline V gene data show CDR1 as PRHDT and CDR2 as FYEKMQ (reference sequence). CDR3 length: 15 residues. Here the CDR3 reads CASSLPHDREHGYTF. Written as DNA, the CDR3 is TGTGCCAGCAGTTTACCACACGACAGGGAGCATGGCTACACCTTC.

This chain connects TRBV7-6 to TRBJ2-6, with a weak D call TRBD2 (7 bases). The germline V gene encodes CDR1 SGHVS and CDR2 FNYEAQ. The CDR3 totals 20 residues. Trimming took off 4 bases at V and 0 bases at J, with 22 bases between the two ends. The CDR3 loop reads CASSSSGGGQSTSGANVLTF. CDR3 coding DNA: TGTGCCAGCAGCTCCTCTGGGGGGGGACAATCGACCTCTGGGGCCAACGTCCTGACTTTC.

The genes are TRBV7-9 and TRBJ2-7; D remains ambiguous. The length of the CDR3 is 14 residues. The germline gives CDR1 SEHNR, CDR2 FQNEAQ (reference sequence). The V gene lost 0 bases and the J gene lost 6 bases, with 12 bases spanning the gap. CDR3 amino acids: CASSLAPTIGEQYF. CDR3 nucleotides: TGTGCCAGCAGCTTAGCCCCGACAATAGGCGAGCAGTACTTC.

The chain recombines TRBV7-8 with TRBJ2-1, with 13 nucleotides matching TRBD2. Per the germline V gene, CDR1 is SGHVS and CDR2 is FQNEAQ. This CDR3 is built from 15 residues. J was trimmed by 5 bases and V by 5 bases; bases with no gene match: 3. The CDR3 region is CASSGGLAGNNEQFF. The CDR3, as DNA: TGTGCCAGCAGCGGGGGACTAGCGGGGAACAATGAGCAGTTCTTC.

CDR3 residues: CASSPVASGGGYEQYF. The CDR3 coding sequence is TGTGCCAGCTCACCAGTCGCCAGCGGAGGAGGCTACGAGCAGTACTTC. The gene calls are TRBV18 and TRBJ2-7; D might be TRBD2 (5 bases). Germline CDR1 reads KGHSH; CDR2 reads LQKENI. The CDR3 consists of 16 residues. The ends were cut back, 2 bases at V and 3 bases at J, with 17 bases in the middle.

This sequence joins TRBV7-2 and TRBJ2-7; 8 bases match TRBD1. The J segment lost 2 bases and the V segment lost 1 base, leaving 10 bases of the junction unmatched. CDR3 length: 17 residues. From germline, CDR1 is SGHTA and CDR2 FQGNSA. This CDR3 reads CASSLDPRGLLPYEQYF. CDR3 DNA sequence: TGTGCCAGCAGCTTAGATCCCAGGGGGCTTTTGCCCTACGAGCAGTACTTC.